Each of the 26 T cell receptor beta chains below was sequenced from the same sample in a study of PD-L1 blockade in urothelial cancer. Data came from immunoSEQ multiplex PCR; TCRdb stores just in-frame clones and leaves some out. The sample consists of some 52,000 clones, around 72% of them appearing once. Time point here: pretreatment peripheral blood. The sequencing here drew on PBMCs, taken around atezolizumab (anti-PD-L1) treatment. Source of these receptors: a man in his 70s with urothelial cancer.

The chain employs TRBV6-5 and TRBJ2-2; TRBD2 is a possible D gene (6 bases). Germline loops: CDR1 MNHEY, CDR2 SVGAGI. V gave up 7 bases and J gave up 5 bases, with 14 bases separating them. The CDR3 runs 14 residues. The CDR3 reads CASKDWGGTGELFF. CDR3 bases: TGTGCCAGCAAGGACTGGGGAGGAACCGGGGAGCTGTTTTTT.

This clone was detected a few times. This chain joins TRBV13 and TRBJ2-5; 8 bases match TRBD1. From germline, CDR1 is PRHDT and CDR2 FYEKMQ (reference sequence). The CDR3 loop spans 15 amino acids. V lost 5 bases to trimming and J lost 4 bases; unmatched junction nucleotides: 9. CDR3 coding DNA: TGTGCCAGCAGCCTGACAGGGGTTGGAGTAGAGACCCAGTACTTC. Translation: CASSLTGVGVETQYF. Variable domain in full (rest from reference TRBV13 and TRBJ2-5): AAGVIQSPRHLIKEKRETATLKCYPIPRHDTVYWYQQGPGQDPQFLISFYEKMQSDKGSIPDRFSAQQFSDYHSELNMSSLELGDSALYFCASSLTGVGVETQYFGPGTRLLVL.

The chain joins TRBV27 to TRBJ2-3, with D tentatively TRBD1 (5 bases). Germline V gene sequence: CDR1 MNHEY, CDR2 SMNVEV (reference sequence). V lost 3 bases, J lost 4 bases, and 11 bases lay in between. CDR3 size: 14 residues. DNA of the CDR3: TGTGCCAGCAGTTTGGGCAGGGCGGCAGATACGCAGTATTTT. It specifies CASSLGRAADTQYF.

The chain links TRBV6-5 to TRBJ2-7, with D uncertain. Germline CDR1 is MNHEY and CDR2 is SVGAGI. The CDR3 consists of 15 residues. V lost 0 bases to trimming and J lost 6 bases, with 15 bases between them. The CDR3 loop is CASSYSSGFPPEQYF. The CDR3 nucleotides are TGTGCCAGCAGTTACTCGTCGGGTTTCCCTCCCGAGCAGTACTTC.

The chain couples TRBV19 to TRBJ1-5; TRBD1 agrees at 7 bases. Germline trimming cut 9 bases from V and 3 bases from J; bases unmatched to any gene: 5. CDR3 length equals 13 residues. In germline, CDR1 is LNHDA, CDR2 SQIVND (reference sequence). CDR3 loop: CASADRVNQPQHF. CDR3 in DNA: TGTGCCAGCGCCGACAGGGTCAATCAGCCCCAGCATTTT.

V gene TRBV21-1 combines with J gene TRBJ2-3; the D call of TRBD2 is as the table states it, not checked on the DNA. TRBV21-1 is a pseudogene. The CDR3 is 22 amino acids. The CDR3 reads CASSKHRALAGEMSPTTDTQYF. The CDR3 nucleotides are TGTGCCAGCAGCAAACATCGGGCCTTAGCGGGCGAAATGTCCCCTACCACAGATACGCAGTATTTT.

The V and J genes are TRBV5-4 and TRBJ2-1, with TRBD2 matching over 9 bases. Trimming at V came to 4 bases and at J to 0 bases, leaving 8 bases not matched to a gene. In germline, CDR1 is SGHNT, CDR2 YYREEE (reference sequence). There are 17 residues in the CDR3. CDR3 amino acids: CASSQGLASRSYNEQFF. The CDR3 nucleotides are TGTGCCAGCAGCCAAGGACTAGCGAGCCGCTCCTACAATGAGCAGTTCTTC.

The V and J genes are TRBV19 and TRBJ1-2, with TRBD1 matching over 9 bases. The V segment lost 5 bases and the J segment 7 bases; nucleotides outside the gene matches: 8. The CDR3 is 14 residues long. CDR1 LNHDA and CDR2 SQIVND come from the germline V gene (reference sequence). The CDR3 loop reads CASSQPQGARGYTF. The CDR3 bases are TGTGCCAGTAGTCAACCACAGGGGGCGCGTGGCTACACCTTC.

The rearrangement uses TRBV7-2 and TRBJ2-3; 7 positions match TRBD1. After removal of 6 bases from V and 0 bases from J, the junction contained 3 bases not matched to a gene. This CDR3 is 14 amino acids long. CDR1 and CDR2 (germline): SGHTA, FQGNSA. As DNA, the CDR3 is TGTGCCAGCAGTCGGGACAGAAGCACAGATACGCAGTATTTT. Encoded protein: CASSRDRSTDTQYF.

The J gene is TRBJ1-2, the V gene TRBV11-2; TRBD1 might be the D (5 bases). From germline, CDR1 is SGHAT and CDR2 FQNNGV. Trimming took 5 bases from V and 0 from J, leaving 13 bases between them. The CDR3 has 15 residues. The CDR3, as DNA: TGTGCCAGCAGCCCAGGGAGGAAACCTAACTATGGCTACACCTTC. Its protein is CASSPGRKPNYGYTF.

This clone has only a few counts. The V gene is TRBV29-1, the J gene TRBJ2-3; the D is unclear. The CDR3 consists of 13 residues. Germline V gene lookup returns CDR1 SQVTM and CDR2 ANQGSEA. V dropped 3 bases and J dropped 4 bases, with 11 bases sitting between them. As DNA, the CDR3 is TGCAGCGTTGAGTCCGGGTTCTCAGATACGCAGTATTTT. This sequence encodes CSVESGFSDTQYF.

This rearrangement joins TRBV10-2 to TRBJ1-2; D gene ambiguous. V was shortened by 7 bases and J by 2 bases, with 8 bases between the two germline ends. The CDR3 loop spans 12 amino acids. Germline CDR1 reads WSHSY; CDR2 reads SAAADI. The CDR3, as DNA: TGCGCCAGCACGGGCGGGAACTATGGCTACACCTTC. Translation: CASTGGNYGYTF.

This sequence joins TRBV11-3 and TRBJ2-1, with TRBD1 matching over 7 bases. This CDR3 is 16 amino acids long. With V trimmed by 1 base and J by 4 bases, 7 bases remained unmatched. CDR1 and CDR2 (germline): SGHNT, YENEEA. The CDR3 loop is CASSLGGPGGYNEQFF. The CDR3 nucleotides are TGTGCCAGCAGCTTAGGAGGGCCAGGGGGTTACAATGAGCAGTTCTTC.

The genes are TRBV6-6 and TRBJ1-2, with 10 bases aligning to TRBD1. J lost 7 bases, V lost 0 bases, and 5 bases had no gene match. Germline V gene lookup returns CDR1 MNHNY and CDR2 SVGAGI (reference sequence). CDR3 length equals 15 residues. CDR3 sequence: CASSYSTGTGVGYTF. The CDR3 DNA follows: TGTGCCAGCAGTTACTCGACTGGGACAGGGGTTGGCTACACCTTC.

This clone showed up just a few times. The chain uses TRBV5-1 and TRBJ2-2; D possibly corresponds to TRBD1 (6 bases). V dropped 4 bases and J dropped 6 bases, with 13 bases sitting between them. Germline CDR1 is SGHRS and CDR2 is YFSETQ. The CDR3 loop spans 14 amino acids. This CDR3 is CASSQGHSAGELFF. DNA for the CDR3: TGCGCCAGCAGCCAGGGACACAGCGCCGGGGAGCTGTTTTTT.

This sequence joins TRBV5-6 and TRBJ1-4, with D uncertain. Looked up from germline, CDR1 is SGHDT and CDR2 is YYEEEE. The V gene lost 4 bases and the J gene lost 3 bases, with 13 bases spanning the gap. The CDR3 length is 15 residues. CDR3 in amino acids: CASSRRWAANEKLFF. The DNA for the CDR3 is TGTGCCAGCAGCCGGAGGTGGGCGGCTAATGAAAAACTGTTTTTT.

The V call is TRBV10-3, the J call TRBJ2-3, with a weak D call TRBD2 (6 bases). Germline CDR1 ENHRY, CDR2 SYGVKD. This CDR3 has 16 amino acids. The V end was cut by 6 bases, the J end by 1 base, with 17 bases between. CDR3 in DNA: TGTGCCATCAGGGGAGGCCGGGAGTGGGGCACAGATACGCAGTATTTT. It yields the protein CAIRGGREWGTDTQYF.

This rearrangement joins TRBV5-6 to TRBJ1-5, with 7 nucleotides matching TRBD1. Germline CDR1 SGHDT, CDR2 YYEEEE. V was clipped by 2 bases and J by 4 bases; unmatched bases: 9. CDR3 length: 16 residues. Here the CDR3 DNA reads TGTGCCAGCAGCTTAATGGTCCAGACAGGGAATCAGCCCCAGCATTTT. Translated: CASSLMVQTGNQPQHF.

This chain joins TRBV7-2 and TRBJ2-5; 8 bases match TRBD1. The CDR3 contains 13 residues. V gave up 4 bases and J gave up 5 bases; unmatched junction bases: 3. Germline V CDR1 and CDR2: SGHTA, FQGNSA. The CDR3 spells CASSWNRGETQYF. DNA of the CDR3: TGTGCCAGCAGCTGGAACAGGGGGGAGACCCAGTACTTC.

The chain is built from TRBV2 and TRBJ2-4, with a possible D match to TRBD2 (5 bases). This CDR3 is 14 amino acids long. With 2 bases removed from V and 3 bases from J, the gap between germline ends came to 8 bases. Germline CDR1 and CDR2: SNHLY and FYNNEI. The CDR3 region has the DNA TGTGCCAGCAGTGAAAGGGCGGGCAAAAACATTCAGTACTTC. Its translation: CASSERAGKNIQYF. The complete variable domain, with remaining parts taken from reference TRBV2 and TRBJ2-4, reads EPEVTQTPSHQVTQMGQEVILRCVPISNHLYFYWYRQILGQKVEFLVSFYNNEISEKSEIFDDQFSVERPDGSNFTLKIRSTKLEDSAMYFCASSERAGKNIQYFGAGTRLSVL.

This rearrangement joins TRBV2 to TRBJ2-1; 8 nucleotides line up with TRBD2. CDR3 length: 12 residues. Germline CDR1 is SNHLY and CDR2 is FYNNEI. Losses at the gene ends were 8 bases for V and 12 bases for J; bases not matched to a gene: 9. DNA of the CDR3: TGTGCCAGCGGACCGGGACTAGGGGCGCAGTTCTTC. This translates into CASGPGLGAQFF.

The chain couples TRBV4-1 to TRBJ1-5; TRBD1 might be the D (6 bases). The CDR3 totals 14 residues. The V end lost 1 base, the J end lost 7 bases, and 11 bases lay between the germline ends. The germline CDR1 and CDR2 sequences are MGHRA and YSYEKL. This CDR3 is CASSQAGARQPQHF. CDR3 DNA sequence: TGCGCCAGCAGCCAAGCAGGGGCCAGGCAGCCCCAGCATTTT.

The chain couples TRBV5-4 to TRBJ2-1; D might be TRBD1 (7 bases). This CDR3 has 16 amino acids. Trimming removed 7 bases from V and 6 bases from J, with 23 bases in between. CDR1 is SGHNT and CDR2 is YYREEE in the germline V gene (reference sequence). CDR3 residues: CASQKAGRGESNEQFF. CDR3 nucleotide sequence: TGTGCCAGCCAGAAGGCAGGCAGGGGGGAAAGCAATGAGCAGTTCTTC.

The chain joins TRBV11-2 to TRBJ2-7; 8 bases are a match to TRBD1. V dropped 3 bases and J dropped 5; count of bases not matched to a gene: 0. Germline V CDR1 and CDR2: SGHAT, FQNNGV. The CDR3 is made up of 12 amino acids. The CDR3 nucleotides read TGTGCCAGCAGCTTGGACAGGGACGAGCAGTACTTC. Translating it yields CASSLDRDEQYF. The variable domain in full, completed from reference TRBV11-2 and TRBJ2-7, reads EAGVAQSPRYKIIEKRQSVAFWCNPISGHATLYWYQQILGQGPKLLIQFQNNGVVDDSQLPKDRFSAERLKGVDSTLKIQPAKLEDSAVYLCASSLDRDEQYFGPGTRLTVT.

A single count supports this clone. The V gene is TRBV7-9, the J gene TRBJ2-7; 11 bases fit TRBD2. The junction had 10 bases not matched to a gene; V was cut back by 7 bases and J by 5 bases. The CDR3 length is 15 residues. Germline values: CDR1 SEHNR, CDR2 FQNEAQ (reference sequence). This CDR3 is CASTPPSGRTNEQYF. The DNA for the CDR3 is TGTGCCAGCACCCCGCCTAGCGGGAGGACCAACGAGCAGTACTTC.

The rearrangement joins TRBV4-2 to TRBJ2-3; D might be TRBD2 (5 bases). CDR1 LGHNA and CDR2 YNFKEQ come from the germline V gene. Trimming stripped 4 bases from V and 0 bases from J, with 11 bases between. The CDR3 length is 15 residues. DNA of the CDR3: TGTGCCAGCAGCCGCGACTATCAAAGCACAGATACGCAGTATTTT. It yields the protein CASSRDYQSTDTQYF.